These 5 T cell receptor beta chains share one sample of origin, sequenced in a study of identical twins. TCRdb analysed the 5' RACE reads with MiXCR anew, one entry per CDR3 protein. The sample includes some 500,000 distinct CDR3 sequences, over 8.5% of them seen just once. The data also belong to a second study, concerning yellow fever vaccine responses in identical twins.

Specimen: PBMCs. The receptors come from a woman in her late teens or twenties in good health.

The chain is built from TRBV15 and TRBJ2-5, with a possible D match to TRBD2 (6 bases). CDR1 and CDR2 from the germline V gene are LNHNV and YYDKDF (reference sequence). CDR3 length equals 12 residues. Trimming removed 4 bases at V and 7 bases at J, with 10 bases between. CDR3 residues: CATSKPEGTQYF. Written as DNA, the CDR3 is TGTGCCACCAGCAAACCGGAGGGGACCCAGTACTTC.

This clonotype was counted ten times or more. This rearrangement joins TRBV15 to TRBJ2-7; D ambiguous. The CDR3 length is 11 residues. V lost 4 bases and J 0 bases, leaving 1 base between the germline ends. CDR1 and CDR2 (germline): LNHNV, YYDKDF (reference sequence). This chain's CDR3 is CATSNSYEQYF. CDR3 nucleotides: TGTGCCACCAGCAACTCCTACGAGCAGTACTTC.

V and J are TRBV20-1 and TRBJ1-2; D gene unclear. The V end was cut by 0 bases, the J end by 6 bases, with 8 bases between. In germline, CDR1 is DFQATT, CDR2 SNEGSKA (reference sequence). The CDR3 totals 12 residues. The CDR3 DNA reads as TGCAGTGCTAGAGATTGGCACAATGGCTACACCTTC. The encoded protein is CSARDWHNGYTF.

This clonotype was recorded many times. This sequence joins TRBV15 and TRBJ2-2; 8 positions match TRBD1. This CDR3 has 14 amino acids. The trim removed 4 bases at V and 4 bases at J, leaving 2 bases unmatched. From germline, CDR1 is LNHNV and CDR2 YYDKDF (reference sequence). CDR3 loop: CATSTGQATGELFF. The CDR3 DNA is TGTGCCACCAGCACGGGACAGGCCACCGGGGAGCTGTTTTTT.

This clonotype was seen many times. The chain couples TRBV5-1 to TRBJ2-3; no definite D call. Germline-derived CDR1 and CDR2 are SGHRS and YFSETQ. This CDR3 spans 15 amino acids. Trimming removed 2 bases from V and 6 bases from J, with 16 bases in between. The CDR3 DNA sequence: TGCGCCAGCAGCTTACGCGCCGAGCCACGGGATACGCAGTATTTT. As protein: CASSLRAEPRDTQYF.